The clone carrying this T cell receptor beta chain has at least ten counts. Its cognate antigen is unknown. TCRdb recomputed calls from the multiplex PCR reads with MiXCR, one row per CDR3 protein. Of roughly 100,000 distinct CDR3 sequences listed, 30% are singletons. Samples came from axillary lymph nodes draining the breast cancer. The CDR3 sequence is 15 residues long. Per the germline V gene, CDR1 is SNHLY and CDR2 is FYNNEI. V was pared by 6 bases and J by 3 bases, with 5 bases of the junction left unmatched. This sample stems from a study of breast tumors, draining lymph nodes, adjacent tissues. Whole-study findings and limits: Tumor repertoires ranked between lymph nodes and nontumor tissue in diversity, with V and J gene preferences.

The rearrangement joins TRBV2 to TRBJ1-6; 7 bases are shared with TRBD1. Sequencing used axillary lymph node tissue. The sequence was collected from a female donor with breast cancer. Some clones in this sample may be carry-over from other donors' samples. In DNA form, the CDR3 reads TGTGCCAGCAGCGACGGGACAGTCTATAATTCACCCCTCCACTTT. Its protein is CASSDGTVYNSPLHF.